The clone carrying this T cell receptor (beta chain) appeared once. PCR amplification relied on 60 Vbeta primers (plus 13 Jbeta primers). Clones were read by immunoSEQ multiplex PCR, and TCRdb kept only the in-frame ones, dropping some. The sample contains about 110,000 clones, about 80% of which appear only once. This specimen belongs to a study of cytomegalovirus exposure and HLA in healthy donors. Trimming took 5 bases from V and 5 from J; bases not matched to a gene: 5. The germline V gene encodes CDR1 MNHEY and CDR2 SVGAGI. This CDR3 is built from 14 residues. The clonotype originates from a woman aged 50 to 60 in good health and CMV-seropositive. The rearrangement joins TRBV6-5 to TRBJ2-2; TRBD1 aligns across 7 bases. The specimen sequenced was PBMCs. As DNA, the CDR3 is TGTGCCAGCAGTCCCGGGACAGAAACCGGGGAGCTGTTTTTT. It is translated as CASSPGTETGELFF.